This TCR beta chain was captured by sequencing in a study of blood T cell repertoires in COVID-19 (dated by TCRdb to about 2020). Some background on the complete study: Samples covering the acute and convalescent phases of COVID-19 were provided by collaborators in the United States, Italy and Spain. The prospective study material was composed of cDNA or gDNA derived from T cells, B-cell-depleted T cells, or PBMCs. HLA class I and class II types, where available, came from metadata supplied by the sample provider rather than from assay-based typing. A freely available public database, intended as a resource for researchers studying the immune response to SARS-CoV-2, is where the repertoires were released. Samples were obtained from the ongoing ImmuneRACE study (first 160 participants) and from roughly 1,300 subjects provided by 6 global collaborators. The sample metadata nearly always contained a de-identified subject ID, COVID-19 status, age in years and sex. Deeply sampled blood TCRbeta repertoires from subjects exposed to, actively infected with, or recovered from COVID-19 were included in the dataset.

TCRbeta CDR3 regions were amplified from genomic DNA by means of the immunoSEQ Assay, a bias-controlled multiplex PCR. The authors processed their data as follows. The number of nucleated cells in each sample was estimated from the amplification of reference gene primers within the assay. To quantify the absolute abundance of each unique TCRbeta CDR3 rearrangement, sequence reads were collapsed and filtered. For each sample, productive Simpson clonality was calculated as the square root of Simpson's diversity index across productive rearrangements. As stored in TCRdb, this immuneACCESS dataset retains in-frame rearrangements with V and J assigned. A fraction of the clones does not appear; measured against another copy, unresolved V genes explain less than half of the discrepancy, and the remainder lacks a known reason. From that table come the V and J calls and clone size; the DNA was used to work out D and trimming. The sample contains 300,000 to 350,000 clones, 87% of them found a single time. Around 8.9% of the sample is held by the ten biggest clonotypes.

The paper's findings and limits, for the study overall: The quantity of clinical and demographic metadata differed by source and by participant and was supplied without curation.

Enrolling through a virtual design, the prospective study's participants ranged in age from about 18 to 89 years and lived across more than 20 United States geographic areas. To assign participants to cohorts, the prospective study relied on clinical history that participants themselves reported in a screening survey and a study questionnaire. For ImmuneRACE Cohort 3, a participant was defined as recovered based on two consecutive negative NP/OP PCR tests, clearance by a healthcare professional, or resolution of symptoms. Mobile phlebotomists in the prospective study collected whole blood, serum and a nasopharyngeal or oropharyngeal swab from every participant. Participants in the prospective study had the option to provide additional blood draws and questionnaires over a 2-month period. Blood samples from the prospective study were shipped frozen or at room temperature prior to DNA extraction.

The germline V and J ends show losses of 6 bases and 7 bases respectively, and no gene match explains 18 bases of the junction. CDR1 and CDR2 were assigned from the germline V gene as MNHEY and SVGEGT. Taken from cysteine to phenylalanine, the CDR3 has 17 residues. Kept here is only the CDR3 DNA, which spans 51 bases and is read in frame from base 1. This clone has a single count. The specificity of this receptor is unknown. No much larger clonotype is one base removed from it; base qualities were not supplied. Material: PBMCs or T cells enriched from blood (not recorded which). The rearrangement combines TRBV6-2 or TRBV6-3 with TRBJ1-5, with 7 bases matching TRBD1. This TCR was sampled from a woman aged 18-35 years who had recovered from COVID-19. The CDR3 protein is CASSQRPLRQGEQPQHF. DNA sequence: TGTGCCAGCAGCCAACGTCCCCTAAGACAGGGCGAGCAGCCCCAGCATTTT.